These T cell receptor beta chains were read from a single sample in a study of T cell responses to AZD1222 COVID-19 vaccine. The data were produced by immunoSEQ multiplex PCR, yet TCRdb's version contains in-frame clones alone and is incomplete. This sample has 65,000 to 85,000 clones; roughly 90% occur once, and the top ten carry about 5.2%. This material consisted of peripheral blood, taken on day 0 of AZD1222 vaccination. These receptors were taken from an adult in good health. Both conserved end residues are part of each CDR3. The D gene is left open where the match is weak. The listing skips clone size in some rows; elsewhere it reads once, few, many or a size class.

TRBD1 TRBJ2-7 few TRBV7-9 TGTGCCAGCAGCTCTGTCCGGGACAGGGTTTTATTGGTGCAGTACTTC CASSSVRDRVLLVQYF
TRBD1 TRBJ2-3 . TRBV5-1 TGCGCCAGCAGCCGGGACAGGGGGGATGATACGCAGTATTTT CASSRDRGDDTQYF
. TRBJ2-7 . TRBV14 TGTGCCAGCAGCCAGCTATCCGGACACGGAACCTACGAGCAGTACTTC CASSQLSGHGTYEQYF
TRBD1 TRBJ2-2 . TRBV19 TGTGCCAGTACCAGCCCCGACAGGGGCACCGGGGAGCTGTTTTTT CASTSPDRGTGELFF
. TRBJ2-7 . TRBV28 TGTGCCAGCACGGGGGGCCCCTTGTACGAGCAGTACTTC CASTGGPLYEQYF
. TRBJ1-1 . TRBV1 TGCACCAGCAGCCAAGAAGGACGGCCGCACATGAACACTGAAGCTTTCTTT CTSSQEGRPHMNTEAFF
TRBD1 TRBJ1-1 . TRBV24-1 TGTGCCACCAGTGTCTACCGGGACAGAGAAATGAACACTGAAGCTTTCTTT CATSVYRDREMNTEAFF
TRBD1 TRBJ1-2 . TRBV5-1 TGCGCCAGCAGCCCTGGGACAGGGGGCGCAAAAGGTTATGGCTACACCTTC CASSPGTGGAKGYGYTF
TRBD1 TRBJ1-5 once TRBV14 TGTGCCAGCAGCGGGACAGGGAACCAGCCCCAGCATTTT CASSGTGNQPQHF
. TRBJ1-6 . TRBV6-1 TGTGCCAGCAGTGAAGCGGGGGGCCGGTCACCCCTCCACTTT CASSEAGGRSPLHF
. TRBJ1-3 . TRBV9 TGTGCCAGCAGTGGGGACCCCAGAAACACCATATATTTT CASSGDPRNTIYF
. TRBJ1-1 . TRBV19 TGTGCCAGTAGTATTTCGGCCGGGGAAGCTTTCTTT CASSISAGEAFF
. TRBJ1-1 few TRBV29-1 TGCAGCGTAACAGGATTGAACACTGAAGCTTTCTTT CSVTGLNTEAFF
. TRBJ2-1 . TRBV5-1 TGCGCCAGCAGCCTACGTGGCGGGGGCTGGGATGAGCAGTTCTTC CASSLRGGGWDEQFF